This T cell receptor beta chain was captured in a study of blood T cell repertoires in COVID-19 (TCRdb year 2020). In terms of the full investigation: Samples covering the acute and convalescent phases of COVID-19 were provided by collaborators in the United States, Italy and Spain. The dataset comprised deeply sampled blood TCRbeta repertoires from subjects exposed to, actively infected with, or recovered from COVID-19. Where available, HLA class I and class II types were taken from metadata supplied by the sample provider and were not determined by assay-based typing. The material from the prospective study consisted of cDNA or gDNA derived from T cells, B-cell-depleted T cells, or PBMCs. A de-identified subject ID, COVID-19 status, age in years and sex were almost always included in the sample metadata. Samples came from the ongoing ImmuneRACE study (first 160 participants) plus 1,254 subjects from 6 global collaborators. The repertoires were made available in a free public database intended to serve as a resource for research on the immune response to SARS-CoV-2. Results and caveats for the whole study, not just this receptor: The amount of clinical and demographic metadata varied by source and participant and was provided uncurated.

Counted from cysteine to phenylalanine, this CDR3 has 15 amino acids. The CDR3 DNA has 45 bases and is translated from base 1. CDR1 and CDR2, looked up from the germline V gene, are SGHRS and YFSETQ. V has 5 bases trimmed and J has 4 bases trimmed; junction bases matching no gene number 11. TCRbeta CDR3 regions were amplified from genomic DNA using the immunoSEQ Assay, a bias-controlled multiplex PCR. Concerning the study's data processing: Within the assay, amplification of reference gene primers was used to estimate how many nucleated cells each sample contained. To quantify the absolute abundance of each unique TCRbeta CDR3 rearrangement, sequence reads were collapsed and filtered. For each sample, productive Simpson clonality was calculated as the square root of Simpson's diversity index across productive rearrangements. Held by TCRdb, this immuneACCESS table contains in-frame sequences only and omits some clones. Under half of the omission traces to an unresolved V gene where checked; the cause of the rest is unknown. Clone size and the V and J calls come from that table; the DNA yielded D and trimming. For this sample there are more than 100,000 clones; 90% appear just once. In total, the top ten clones hold 3.8% of the sample.

Points on this clone: Its antigen is unknown. The record has no base qualities; no much larger clone is one base away.

In Seattle, one collaborating source enrolled patients while the infection was active and tracked those patients longitudinally over the course of disease. Collaborating institutions collected whole blood in K2EDTA tubes following their own protocols. For TCRbeta analysis, collaborators shipped samples in one of three forms: frozen whole blood, isolated PBMCs, or DNA extracted from either of those sample types. The receptor was derived from an older woman with COVID-19, enrolled during active disease. What was sequenced was peripheral blood. The chain employs TRBV5-1 and TRBJ1-2, with 7 junctional bases fitting TRBD1. The CDR3 loop reads CASRPTGSGSYGYTF. The DNA sequence is TGCGCCAGCAGACCGACAGGGTCCGGGAGCTATGGCTACACCTTC.